This T cell receptor (beta chain) was sequenced in a study of cytomegalovirus exposure and HLA in healthy donors. Donors consisted of healthy bone marrow donors. This PCR relied on a set of 60 Vbeta primers and 13 Jbeta primers. As originally analysed: It was a later analysis that counted roughly 80 million unique TCR beta chains, of which approximately 11 million were shared. Generated by immunoSEQ multiplex PCR, the TCRdb table keeps only in-frame clones and is missing some. The V and J calls and clone size were taken over from that table, and D and trimming were inferred from the DNA. The sample holds approximately 160,000 clones, around 77% seen once. Source material: PBMCs. The clonotype comes from a woman aged 30 to 39 in good health and CMV-seronegative.

The CDR3 sequence is CASSSPTPGTGGSYEQYF. In DNA, the CDR3 is TGCGCCAGCAGCTCCCCAACTCCCGGGACAGGGGGCTCCTACGAGCAGTACTTC. The genes are TRBV5-1 and TRBJ2-7; 11 nucleotides agree with TRBD1. The germline CDR1 and CDR2 sequences are SGHRS and YFSETQ. V dropped 3 bases and J dropped 0; count of bases not matched to a gene: 11. CDR3 length: 18 residues.